This entry lists 27 T cell receptor beta chains sequenced from one sample in a study of T cell responses to AZD1222 COVID-19 vaccine. The data were produced by immunoSEQ multiplex PCR, yet TCRdb's version contains in-frame clones alone and is incomplete. The repertoire holds about 69,000 clones, with 70% to 90% as singletons. Sequencing was performed on peripheral blood, taken 28 days after the second AZD1222 dose. All receptors derive from an adult who received the AZD1222 COVID-19 vaccine.

J is TRBJ1-2 and V is TRBV19, with TRBD1 matching 9 bases. Looked up from germline, CDR1 is LNHDA and CDR2 is SQIVND (reference sequence). The junction had 9 bases not matched to a gene; V was cut back by 2 bases and J by 8 bases. This CDR3 spans 15 amino acids. Here the CDR3 reads CASSITGGEEGGYTF. CDR3 DNA: TGTGCCAGTAGTATAACAGGGGGCGAAGAGGGAGGCTACACCTTC.

The chain links TRBV25-1 to TRBJ1-2; TRBD1 agrees at 7 bases. V lost 6 bases to trimming and J lost 8 bases; unmatched junction nucleotides: 9. The CDR3 extends over 13 amino acids. Germline V CDR1 and CDR2: MGHDK, SYGVNS. CDR3 amino acids: CASRDDRVRGYTF. The DNA for the CDR3 is TGTGCCAGCAGGGACGACAGGGTAAGGGGCTACACCTTC.

V gene TRBV7-9 combines with J gene TRBJ2-5; 9 bases agree with TRBD2. Gene TRBJ2-7 matches the end of the DNA better, so the J call may be wrong. Germline V gene lookup returns CDR1 SEHNR and CDR2 FQNEAQ (reference sequence). The CDR3 is 15 residues long. CDR3 loop: CASSLETSGEYEQYF. CDR3 coding DNA: TGTGCCAGCAGCTTAGAGACTAGCGGAGAGTACGAGCAGTACTTC.

The count of this clone is one. The chain is built from TRBV21-1 and TRBJ2-1; the listed D gene, TRBD1, was not tested against the DNA. TRBV21-1 is deemed a pseudogene. The CDR3 runs 15 residues. CDR3 protein: CASSKARTASNEQFF. In nucleotides, the CDR3 is TGTGCCAGCAGCAAAGCTCGAACAGCCTCAAATGAGCAGTTCTTC.

This chain uses TRBV7-2 with TRBJ2-5; 10 nucleotides align to TRBD1. The CDR3 loop spans 15 amino acids. Germline V gene sequence: CDR1 SGHTA, CDR2 FQGNSA. The V and J ends lost 1 base and 5 bases, in that order; junction bases with no gene match: 4. CDR3 sequence: CASSLGQGAPETQYF. CDR3 nucleotide sequence: TGTGCCAGCAGCTTAGGACAGGGGGCGCCCGAGACCCAGTACTTC.

To note about this clone: Other DNA sequences in the same sample also yield this CDR3. The J gene is TRBJ1-3, the V gene TRBV18; no clear D gene. Germline V gene sequence: CDR1 KGHSH, CDR2 LQKENI. The V end lost 4 bases, the J end lost 0 bases, and 10 bases lay between the germline ends. The CDR3 sequence is 15 residues long. CDR3 region: CASSLTEDSGNTIYF. DNA of the CDR3: TGTGCCAGCTCACTCACAGAGGACTCTGGAAACACCATATATTTT.

The chain carries TRBV11-2 and TRBJ1-2; 7 nucleotides align to TRBD1. V shed 7 bases and J 4 bases; nucleotides not matched to a gene: 6. The germline gives CDR1 SGHAT, CDR2 FQNNGV. The CDR3 totals 13 residues. This CDR3 reads CASIRDSSYGYTF. DNA of the CDR3: TGTGCCAGCATCCGGGACAGCTCCTATGGCTACACCTTC. Variable domain in full (rest from reference TRBV11-2 and TRBJ1-2): EAGVAQSPRYKIIEKRQSVAFWCNPISGHATLYWYQQILGQGPKLLIQFQNNGVVDDSQLPKDRFSAERLKGVDSTLKIQPAKLEDSAVYLCASIRDSSYGYTFGSGTRLTVV.

This clone appeared once. The gene calls are TRBV27 and TRBJ2-3; D might be TRBD2 (5 bases). The ends were cut back, 5 bases at V and 1 base at J, with 13 bases in the middle. CDR3 length equals 15 residues. In germline, CDR1 is MNHEY, CDR2 SMNVEV (reference sequence). The CDR3 coding sequence is TGTGCCAGCAGTGGAGGTTGGGATGGCACAGATACGCAGTATTTT. Protein product: CASSGGWDGTDTQYF.

The V and J genes are TRBV7-6 and TRBJ1-3; the match to TRBD1 covers 7 bases. The CDR3 consists of 16 residues. CDR1 SGHVS and CDR2 FNYEAQ come from the germline V gene. V gave up 5 bases and J gave up 2 bases; unmatched junction bases: 9. CDR3 DNA sequence: TGTGCCAGCAGCCCTACCCCAGACAGGGCTGGAAACACCATATATTTT. It specifies CASSPTPDRAGNTIYF.

The chain joins TRBV19 to TRBJ2-4, with 9 bases lining up with TRBD1. The germline V gene has CDR1 LNHDA and CDR2 SQIVND (reference sequence). V lost 6 bases and J lost 8; bases outside the gene matches: 8. This CDR3 has 14 amino acids. CDR3 amino acids: CASRSTGGEDIQYF. DNA of the CDR3: TGTGCCAGTAGGTCAACAGGGGGCGAGGACATTCAGTACTTC.

The chain carries TRBV5-4 and TRBJ2-5; D unclear. The CDR3 has 17 residues. Germline values: CDR1 SGHNT, CDR2 YYREEE (reference sequence). V gave up 0 bases and J gave up 0 bases, with 15 bases separating them. CDR3 sequence: CASSLVPRESYQETQYF. CDR3 sequence (DNA): TGTGCCAGCAGCTTGGTTCCAAGGGAAAGCTACCAAGAGACCCAGTACTTC.

CDR3 residues: CASSLMASLNYNEQFF. The DNA of the CDR3 is TGTGCCAGCAGCTTAATGGCTAGCTTAAACTACAATGAGCAGTTCTTC. The chain is built from TRBV7-3 and TRBJ2-1, with D possibly being TRBD2 (5 bases). The CDR3 extends over 16 amino acids. Germline V gives CDR1 SGHTA, CDR2 FQGTGA. Trimming took off 1 base at V and 3 bases at J, with 13 bases between the two ends.

V and J are TRBV5-8 and TRBJ1-1; D gene uncertain. The CDR3 runs 14 residues. Trimming left V 0 bases short and J 8 bases short, with 14 bases between. Germline assignment: CDR1 SGHTS and CDR2 YDEGEE. CDR3 sequence (DNA): TGTGCCAGCAGCTTGGATCCAGGAGCCAGAGAAGCTTTCTTT. Its protein product is CASSLDPGAREAFF.

The rearrangement links TRBV6-1 to TRBJ2-7, with 11 bases lining up with TRBD1. This CDR3 has 15 amino acids. Per the germline V gene, CDR1 is MNHNS and CDR2 is SASEGT. V lost 0 bases, J lost 3 bases, and 1 base stayed unmatched. The CDR3 protein is CASSEAGTGGYEQYF. Here the CDR3 DNA reads TGTGCCAGCAGTGAAGCCGGGACAGGGGGCTACGAGCAGTACTTC.

V gene TRBV18 combines with J gene TRBJ1-1; possibly TRBD1 for D (6 bases). V was pared by 3 bases and J by 0 bases, with 14 bases between. The CDR3 is 16 amino acids. Germline V gene data show CDR1 as KGHSH and CDR2 as LQKENI. DNA for the CDR3: TGTGCCAGCTCACCCTCCTTAGCAGGGGTGAACACTGAAGCTTTCTTT. It codes for CASSPSLAGVNTEAFF.

The chain combines TRBV5-1 with TRBJ2-7, with TRBD2 matching over 7 bases. The J segment lost 2 bases and the V segment lost 0 bases, leaving 2 bases of the junction unmatched. The CDR3 contains 14 residues. Per the germline V gene, CDR1 is SGHRS and CDR2 is YFSETQ. Here the CDR3 reads CASSLVAGPYEQYF. CDR3 coding DNA: TGCGCCAGCAGCTTGGTAGCGGGCCCCTACGAGCAGTACTTC.

The chain couples TRBV2 to TRBJ2-2; no reliable D call. The CDR3 has 12 residues. V gave up 7 bases and J gave up 3 bases, with 6 bases separating them. Germline CDR1 SNHLY, CDR2 FYNNEI. This CDR3 reads CASKLYTGELFF. The CDR3 DNA reads as TGTGCCAGCAAACTCTACACCGGGGAGCTGTTTTTT.

The rearrangement uses TRBV18 and TRBJ1-3; D remains ambiguous. V gave up 3 bases and J gave up 0 bases, with 12 bases separating them. Per the germline V gene, CDR1 is KGHSH and CDR2 is LQKENI. CDR3 size: 16 residues. CDR3 protein: CASSPNSDYSGNTIYF. As DNA, the CDR3 is TGTGCCAGCTCACCCAATTCAGATTACTCTGGAAACACCATATATTTT.

The rearrangement joins TRBV5-1 to TRBJ1-2, with 7 bases aligning to TRBD1. This CDR3 is 16 amino acids long. Germline CDR1 reads SGHRS; CDR2 reads YFSETQ. The V gene end was trimmed by 4 bases and the J gene end by 3 bases; junction bases not matched to a gene: 12. Here the CDR3 DNA reads TGCGCCAGCAGCACGTCAGTGGGACAGCAGGACTATGGCTACACCTTC. It yields the protein CASSTSVGQQDYGYTF. The variable domain in full, completed from reference TRBV5-1 and TRBJ1-2, reads KAGVTQTPRYLIKTRGQQVTLSCSPISGHRSVSWYQQTPGQGLQFLFEYFSETQRNKGNFPGRFSGRQFSNSRSEMNVSTLELGDSALYLCASSTSVGQQDYGYTFGSGTRLTVV.

CDR3 residues: CASRTMGLADNEQFF. CDR3 coding DNA: TGCGCCAGCCGAACGATGGGACTAGCGGACAATGAGCAGTTCTTC. This sequence joins TRBV5-1 and TRBJ2-1; 11 positions match TRBD2. Germline V gene lookup returns CDR1 SGHRS and CDR2 YFSETQ. There are 15 residues in the CDR3. V was pared by 7 bases and J by 5 bases, with 8 bases of the junction left unmatched.

This clone turned up a few times. The chain is built from TRBV30 and TRBJ2-1; D gene unclear. The CDR3 is 13 residues long. Germline CDR1 GTSNPN, CDR2 SVGIG (reference sequence). V lost 5 bases, J lost 5 bases, and 13 bases lay in between. Here the CDR3 reads CAWGRLFNNEQFF. Here the CDR3 DNA reads TGTGCCTGGGGCCGTCTTTTCAACAATGAGCAGTTCTTC. The variable domain in full, completed from reference TRBV30 and TRBJ2-1, reads SQTIHQWPATLVQPVGSPLSLECTVEGTSNPNLYWYRQAAGRGLQLLFYSVGIGQISSEVPQNLSASRPQDRQFILSSKKLLLSDSGFYLCAWGRLFNNEQFFGPGTRLTVL.

V gene TRBV28 combines with J gene TRBJ2-2; the D is unclear. The V gene's germline CDR1 is MDHEN and CDR2 SYDVKM. CDR3 length: 11 residues. V was cut by 3 bases and J by 6 bases, with 2 bases left in between. The CDR3 is CASSFAGELFF. The DNA for the CDR3 is TGTGCCAGCAGTTTCGCCGGGGAGCTGTTTTTT.

There are a few counts of this clone. The chain carries TRBV4-1 and TRBJ1-5, with 9 nucleotides matching TRBD1. The CDR3 runs to 16 residues. V was pared by 3 bases and J by 3 bases, with 6 bases of the junction left unmatched. Germline V gene data show CDR1 as MGHRA and CDR2 as YSYEKL. The CDR3 spells CASSQLTGGNNQPQHF. The DNA of the CDR3 is TGCGCCAGCAGCCAGCTAACAGGGGGCAACAATCAGCCCCAGCATTTT.

The genes are TRBV5-1 and TRBJ2-3, with 9 bases that match TRBD2. Germline V gene data show CDR1 as SGHRS and CDR2 as YFSETQ. Germline trimming cut 8 bases from V and 6 bases from J; bases unmatched to any gene: 10. CDR3 length: 14 amino acids. The CDR3 coding sequence is TGCGCCAGTGGAGCGGGAGGTGGGTTTGATACGCAGTATTTT. Amino acid sequence: CASGAGGGFDTQYF.

The chain has TRBV24-1 and TRBJ2-4; tentative D call: TRBD2 (5 bases). The length of the CDR3 is 14 residues. Trimming left V 1 base short and J 8 bases short, with 11 bases between. Germline-derived CDR1 and CDR2 are KGHDR and SFDVKD. CDR3 coding DNA: TGTGCCACCAGTGATTTTCCGGACGGGGACATTCAGTACTTC. The encoded protein is CATSDFPDGDIQYF.

This sequence joins TRBV29-1 and TRBJ2-3, with no clear D. There are 15 residues in the CDR3. The germline V gene encodes CDR1 SQVTM and CDR2 ANQGSEA. The V end lost 2 bases, the J end lost 0 bases, and 12 bases lay between the germline ends. CDR3 bases: TGCAGCGTTGAATCTCCAGCCACTAGCACAGATACGCAGTATTTT. As protein: CSVESPATSTDTQYF.

The rearrangement joins TRBV19 to TRBJ2-2; unclear D gene. V lost 6 bases, J lost 1 base, and 9 bases lay in between. CDR1 LNHDA and CDR2 SQIVND come from the germline V gene (reference sequence). The CDR3 is 14 residues long. CDR3 DNA sequence: TGTGCCAGTAGGACCCCGGGGAACACCGGGGAGCTGTTTTTT. Translation gives CASRTPGNTGELFF.